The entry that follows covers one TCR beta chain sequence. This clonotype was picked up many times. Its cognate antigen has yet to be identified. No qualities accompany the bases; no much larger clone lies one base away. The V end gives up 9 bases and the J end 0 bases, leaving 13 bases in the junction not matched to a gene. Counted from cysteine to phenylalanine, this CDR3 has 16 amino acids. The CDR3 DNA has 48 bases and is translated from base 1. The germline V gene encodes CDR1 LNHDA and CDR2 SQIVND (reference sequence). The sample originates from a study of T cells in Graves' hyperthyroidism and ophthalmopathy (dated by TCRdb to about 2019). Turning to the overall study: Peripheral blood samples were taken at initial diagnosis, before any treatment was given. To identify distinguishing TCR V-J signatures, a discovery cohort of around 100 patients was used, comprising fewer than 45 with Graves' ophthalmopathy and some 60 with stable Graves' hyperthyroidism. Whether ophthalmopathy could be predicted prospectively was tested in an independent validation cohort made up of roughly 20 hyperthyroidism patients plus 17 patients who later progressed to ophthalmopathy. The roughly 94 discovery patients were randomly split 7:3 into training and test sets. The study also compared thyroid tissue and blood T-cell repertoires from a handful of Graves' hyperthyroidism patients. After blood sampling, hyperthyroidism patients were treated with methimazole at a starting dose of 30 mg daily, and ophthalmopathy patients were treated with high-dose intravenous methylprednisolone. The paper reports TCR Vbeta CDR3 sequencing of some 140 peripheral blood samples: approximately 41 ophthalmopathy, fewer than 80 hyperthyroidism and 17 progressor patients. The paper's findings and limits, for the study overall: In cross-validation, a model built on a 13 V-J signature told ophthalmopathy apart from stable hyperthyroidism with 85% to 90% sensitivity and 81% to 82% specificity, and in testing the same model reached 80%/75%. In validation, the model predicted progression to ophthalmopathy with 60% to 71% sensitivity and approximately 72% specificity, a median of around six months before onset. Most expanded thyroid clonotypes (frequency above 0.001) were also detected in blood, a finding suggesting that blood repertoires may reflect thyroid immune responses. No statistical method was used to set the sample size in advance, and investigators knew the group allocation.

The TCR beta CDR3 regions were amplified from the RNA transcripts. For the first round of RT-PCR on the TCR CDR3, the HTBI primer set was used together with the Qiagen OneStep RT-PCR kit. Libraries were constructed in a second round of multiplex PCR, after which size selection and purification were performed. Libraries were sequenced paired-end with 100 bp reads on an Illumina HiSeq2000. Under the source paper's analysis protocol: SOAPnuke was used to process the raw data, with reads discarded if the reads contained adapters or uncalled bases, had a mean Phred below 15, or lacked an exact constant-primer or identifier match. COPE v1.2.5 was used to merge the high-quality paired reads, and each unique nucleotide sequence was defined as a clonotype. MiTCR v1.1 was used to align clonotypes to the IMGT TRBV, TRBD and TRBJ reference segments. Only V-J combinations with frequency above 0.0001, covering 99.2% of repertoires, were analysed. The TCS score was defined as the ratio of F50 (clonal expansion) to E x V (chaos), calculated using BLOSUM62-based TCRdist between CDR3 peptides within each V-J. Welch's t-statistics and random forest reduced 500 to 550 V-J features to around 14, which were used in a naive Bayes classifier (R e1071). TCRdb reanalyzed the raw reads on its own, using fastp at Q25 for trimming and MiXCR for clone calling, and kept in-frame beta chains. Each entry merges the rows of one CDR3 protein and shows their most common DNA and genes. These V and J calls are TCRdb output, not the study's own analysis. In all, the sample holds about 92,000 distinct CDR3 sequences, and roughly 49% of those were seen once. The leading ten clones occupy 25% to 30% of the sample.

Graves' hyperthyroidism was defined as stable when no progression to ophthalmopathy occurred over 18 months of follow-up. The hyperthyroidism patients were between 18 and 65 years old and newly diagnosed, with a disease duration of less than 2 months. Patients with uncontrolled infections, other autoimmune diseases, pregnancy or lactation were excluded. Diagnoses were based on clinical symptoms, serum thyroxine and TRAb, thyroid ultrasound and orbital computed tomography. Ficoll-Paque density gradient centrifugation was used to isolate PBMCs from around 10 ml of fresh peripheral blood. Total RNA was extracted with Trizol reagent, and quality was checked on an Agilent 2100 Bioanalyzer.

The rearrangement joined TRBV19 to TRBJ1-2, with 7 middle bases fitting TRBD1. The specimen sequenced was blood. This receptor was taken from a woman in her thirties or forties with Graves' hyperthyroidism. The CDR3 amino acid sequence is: CASATGSAQANYGYTF. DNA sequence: TGTGCCAGCGCGACAGGGAGTGCGCAAGCTAACTATGGCTACACCTTC.